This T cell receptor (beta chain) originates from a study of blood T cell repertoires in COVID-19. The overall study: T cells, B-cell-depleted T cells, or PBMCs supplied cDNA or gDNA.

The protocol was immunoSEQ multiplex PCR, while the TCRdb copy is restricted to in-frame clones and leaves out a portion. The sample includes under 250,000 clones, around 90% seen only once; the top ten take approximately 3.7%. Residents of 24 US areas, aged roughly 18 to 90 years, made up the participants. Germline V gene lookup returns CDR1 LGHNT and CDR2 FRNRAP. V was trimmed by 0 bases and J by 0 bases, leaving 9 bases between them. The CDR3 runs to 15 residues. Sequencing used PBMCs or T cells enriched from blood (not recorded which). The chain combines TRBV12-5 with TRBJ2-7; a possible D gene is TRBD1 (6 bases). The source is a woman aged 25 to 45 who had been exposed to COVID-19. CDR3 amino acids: CASGLVLGGSYEQYF. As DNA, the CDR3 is TGTGCTAGTGGTTTGGTACTAGGGGGCTCCTACGAGCAGTACTTC.